The sequence of this T cell receptor (beta chain) was determined in a study of beta chain features in type 1 diabetes. This clone was recorded a few times. Isolated RNA was reverse transcribed in full, so expressed TCRB transcripts were sequenced. Only in-frame clones appear in the TCRdb table, and some are missing; sequencing was by immunoSEQ multiplex PCR. The table records a few hundred thousand clones, 15% to 20% of them present only once. Germline V gene sequence: CDR1 GTSNPN, CDR2 SVGIG (reference sequence). CDR3 length: 15 amino acids. Trimming pared 2 bases from V and 3 bases from J, leaving 15 bases between.

The rearrangement links TRBV30 to TRBJ2-3, with TRBD1 as a possible D gene (6 bases). Sequenced material: naive CD4+ T cells from blood. The TCR originated in a woman younger than 30 in good health. For the CDR3, the DNA is TGTGCCTGGAGTCGGGGCAGGGGAGCAACAGATACGCAGTATTTT. Amino acids: CAWSRGRGATDTQYF.